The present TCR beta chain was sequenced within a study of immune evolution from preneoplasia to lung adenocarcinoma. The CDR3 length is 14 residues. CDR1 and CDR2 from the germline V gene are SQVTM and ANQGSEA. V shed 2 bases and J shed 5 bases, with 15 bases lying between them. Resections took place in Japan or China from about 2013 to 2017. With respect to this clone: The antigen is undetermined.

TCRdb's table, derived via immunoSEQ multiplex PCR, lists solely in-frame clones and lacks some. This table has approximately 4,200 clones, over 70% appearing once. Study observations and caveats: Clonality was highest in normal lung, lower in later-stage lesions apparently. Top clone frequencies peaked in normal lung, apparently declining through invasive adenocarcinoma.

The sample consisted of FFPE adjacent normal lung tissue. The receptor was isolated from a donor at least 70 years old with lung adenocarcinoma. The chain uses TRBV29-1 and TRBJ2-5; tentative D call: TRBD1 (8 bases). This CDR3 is CSVEPDRGGETQYF. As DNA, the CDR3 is TGCAGCGTTGAACCCGACAGGGGAGGGGAGACCCAGTACTTC.